The next 32 T cell receptor beta chains were all read from a single sample in a study of blood T cell repertoires in COVID-19. Using immunoSEQ multiplex PCR, the repertoire was profiled, and TCRdb retains in-frame clones only, with some absent. The repertoire holds 180,000 or so clones, with about 80% as singletons. Sequences were obtained from PBMCs or T cells enriched from blood (not recorded which). Receptor source: a man aged 45 to 65 who had recovered from COVID-19.

The chain links TRBV3-1 (or the pseudogene TRBV3-2) to TRBJ2-2, with TRBD1 matching 9 bases. The J segment lost 4 bases and the V segment lost 5 bases, leaving 5 bases of the junction unmatched. The CDR3 sequence is 15 residues long. Germline CDR1 and CDR2: LGHDT and YNNKEL (reference sequence). The CDR3 DNA reads as TGTGCCAGCAGCGAACAGGGGGCGCGCACCGGGGAGCTGTTTTTT. Translation: CASSEQGARTGELFF.

The chain uses TRBV6-4 and TRBJ1-6, with TRBD1 matching 7 bases. The CDR3 spans 17 residues. Germline V gene lookup returns CDR1 MRHNA and CDR2 SNTAGT. Unmatched junction bases numbered 11, after V lost 0 bases and J lost 9 bases. CDR3 in amino acids: CASSDSLQGRIGSPLHF. The CDR3, as DNA: TGTGCCAGCAGTGACTCCCTACAGGGGAGGATAGGTTCACCCCTCCACTTT.

The rearrangement links TRBV5-1 to TRBJ1-1, with 7 bases that match TRBD1. The CDR3 extends over 13 amino acids. The germline CDR1 and CDR2 sequences are SGHRS and YFSETQ. V shed 0 bases, J shed 11 bases, and the junction held 7 bases outside the gene matches. The CDR3 bases are TGCGCCAGCAGCTTGGTGGGGGACAGAGTGGCTTTCTTT. As protein: CASSLVGDRVAFF. The variable domain in full, with the rest retrieved from reference TRBV5-1 and TRBJ1-1, is KAGVTQTPRYLIKTRGQQVTLSCSPISGHRSVSWYQQTPGQGLQFLFEYFSETQRNKGNFPGRFSGRQFSNSRSEMNVSTLELGDSALYLCASSLVGDRVAFFGQGTRLTVV.

The V and J genes are TRBV9 and TRBJ1-5, with a possible D match to TRBD1 (5 bases). Germline CDR1 is SGDLS and CDR2 is YYNGEE. The V end lost 0 bases, the J end lost 1 base, and 8 bases lay between the germline ends. CDR3 length equals 15 residues. The CDR3 DNA reads as TGTGCCAGCAGCGTAGCGGGGGGGAGCAATCAGCCCCAGCATTTT. Residues: CASSVAGGSNQPQHF.

V is TRBV2 and J is TRBJ1-1, with TRBD1 as a possible D gene (5 bases). The CDR3 contains 19 residues. CDR1 is SNHLY, CDR2 FYNNEI, per germline. V lost 7 bases and J 1 base, leaving 28 bases between the germline ends. The CDR3: CASNEPDRQRNRRNTEAFF. The CDR3 coding sequence is TGTGCCAGCAATGAGCCGGACCGACAGCGAAATCGAAGGAACACTGAAGCTTTCTTT.

The chain recombines TRBV27 with TRBJ1-2, with D maybe TRBD1 (5 bases). There are 13 residues in the CDR3. The germline V gene encodes CDR1 MNHEY and CDR2 SMNVEV (reference sequence). V lost 3 bases, J lost 2 bases, and 7 bases lay in between. The CDR3 here is CASSLEGNYGYTF. The CDR3 bases are TGTGCCAGCAGTTTGGAGGGGAACTATGGCTACACCTTC.

V and J are TRBV18 and TRBJ2-1; 10 bases are shared with TRBD2. V shed 1 base, J shed 9 bases, and the junction held 6 bases outside the gene matches. CDR1 and CDR2 (germline): KGHSH, LQKENI. The CDR3 totals 15 residues. The CDR3 DNA is TGTGCCAGCTCACCACGGTCTAGCGGGAGTGGTGAGCAGTTCTTC. Encoded protein: CASSPRSSGSGEQFF. The full variable domain, rest sourced from reference TRBV18 and TRBJ2-1, is NAGVMQNPRHLVRRRGQEARLRCSPMKGHSHVYWYRQLPEEGLKFMVYLQKENIIDESGMPKERFSAEFPKEGPSILRIQQVVRGDSAAYFCASSPRSSGSGEQFFGPGTRLTVL.

J is TRBJ2-1 and V is TRBV3-1 (or the pseudogene TRBV3-2), with TRBD2 matching 8 bases. Trimming took 4 bases from V and 3 from J; bases not matched to a gene: 5. CDR1 is LGHDT, CDR2 YNNKEL, per germline (reference sequence). The length of the CDR3 is 15 residues. The CDR3 DNA reads as TGTGCCAGCAGCCGCCCAGCGGGAGTCTACAATGAGCAGTTCTTC. Translating it yields CASSRPAGVYNEQFF.

This clone was observed a handful of times. This CDR3 reads CASSLSRRGRVEQYF. The DNA of the CDR3 is TGTGCCAGCAGTTTATCGAGGAGGGGTCGGGTCGAGCAGTACTTC. This sequence joins TRBV27 and TRBJ2-7; TRBD2 is a possible D gene (6 bases). The CDR3 is 15 residues long. V was pared by 0 bases and J by 6 bases, with 15 bases between. CDR1 MNHEY and CDR2 SMNVEV come from the germline V gene (reference sequence).

This chain links TRBV7-3 with TRBJ1-5, with 8 bases fitting TRBD1. CDR1 and CDR2 from the germline V gene are SGHTA and FQGTGA. The CDR3 runs 13 residues. Losses at the gene ends were 5 bases for V and 7 bases for J; bases not matched to a gene: 4. The CDR3 sequence: CASSPDREQPQHF. The CDR3 DNA reads TGTGCCAGCAGCCCGGACAGGGAACAGCCCCAGCATTTT.

The chain uses TRBV12-3 or TRBV12-4 and TRBJ2-3, with TRBD1 identical over 9 bases. CDR3 length: 13 residues. The junction had 11 bases not matched to a gene; V was cut back by 5 bases and J by 14 bases. CDR3 residues: CASSVPPGTGRYF. CDR3 nucleotides: TGTGCCAGCAGTGTTCCCCCCGGGACAGGGAGGTATTTT.

This chain connects TRBV28 to TRBJ2-7; possibly TRBD1 for D (6 bases). The CDR3 is made up of 14 amino acids. CDR1 is MDHEN and CDR2 is SYDVKM in the germline V gene. Trimming took 7 bases from V and 4 from J, leaving 17 bases between them. The CDR3 loop reads CASTPGDRVYEQYF. As DNA, the CDR3 is TGTGCCAGCACCCCAGGGGATCGGGTATACGAGCAGTACTTC.

J is TRBJ1-6 and V is TRBV28, with D uncertain. The germline V gene has CDR1 MDHEN and CDR2 SYDVKM. CDR3 length: 15 residues. Trimming took off 3 bases at V and 15 bases at J, with 21 bases between the two ends. The CDR3 loop is CASSFLLRGGGSLHF. The CDR3 region has the DNA TGTGCCAGCAGTTTCCTCCTACGAGGAGGAGGTAGCCTCCACTTT.

This clone came up a few times. The chain is built from TRBV13 and TRBJ2-3, with 12 positions matching TRBD2. This CDR3 has 16 amino acids. Germline assignment: CDR1 PRHDT and CDR2 FYEKMQ (reference sequence). Trimming at V came to 2 bases and at J to 2 bases, leaving 2 bases not matched to a gene. The CDR3 DNA is TGTGCCAGCAGCTTACTAGCGGGAGGGAACACAGATACGCAGTATTTT. It yields the protein CASSLLAGGNTDTQYF. The full variable domain, in which reference TRBV13 and TRBJ2-3 provide the parts outside the CDR3, is AAGVIQSPRHLIKEKRETATLKCYPIPRHDTVYWYQQGPGQDPQFLISFYEKMQSDKGSIPDRFSAQQFSDYHSELNMSSLELGDSALYFCASSLLAGGNTDTQYFGPGTRLTVL.

This clone was found once. The genes are TRBV28 and TRBJ2-2; TRBD2 agrees at 7 bases. This CDR3 is 17 amino acids long. CDR1 and CDR2 from the germline V gene are MDHEN and SYDVKM. With 3 bases clipped from V and 6 bases from J, the junction kept 13 bases outside the gene matches. CDR3 region: CASSFHGPSLAAGELFF. Here the CDR3 DNA reads TGTGCCAGCAGTTTCCACGGACCTAGTCTAGCGGCCGGGGAGCTGTTTTTT.

The DNA of the CDR3 is TGTGCCTGGAGATCCTCGGGGGACGTCCTGGACTATGGCTACACCTTC. It is translated as CAWRSSGDVLDYGYTF. The chain links TRBV30 to TRBJ1-2, with D possibly being TRBD1 (5 bases). The V gene lost 3 bases and the J gene lost 3 bases, with 20 bases spanning the gap. The CDR3 runs to 16 residues. The germline CDR1 and CDR2 sequences are GTSNPN and SVGIG (reference sequence).

V usage is TRBV4-1 and J usage is TRBJ2-3, with 7 positions matching TRBD1. The V gene's germline CDR1 is MGHRA and CDR2 YSYEKL. The CDR3 consists of 18 residues. The J segment lost 1 base and the V segment lost 0 bases, leaving 10 bases of the junction unmatched. CDR3 DNA: TGCGCCAGCAGCCAAGAGGTGCGTACAGGGGCCCGCACAGATACGCAGTATTTT. Encoded protein: CASSQEVRTGARTDTQYF.

V gene TRBV11-2 combines with J gene TRBJ1-2, with D maybe TRBD1 (6 bases). Germline V gene sequence: CDR1 SGHAT, CDR2 FQNNGV. This CDR3 region has 14 residues. The V and J ends lost 1 base and 4 bases respectively, with 10 bases between them. DNA of the CDR3: TGTGCCAGCAGCTTAGTTTCGGACAGCTATGGCTACACCTTC. Residues: CASSLVSDSYGYTF.

CDR3 coding DNA: TGTGCCAGCAGCCAGGAGGGGATCGAGCAGTTCTTC. This gives the protein CASSQEGIEQFF. This chain joins TRBV11-2 and TRBJ2-1; TRBD2 might be the D (6 bases). The V gene's germline CDR1 is SGHAT and CDR2 FQNNGV. The V and J ends lost 5 bases and 10 bases respectively, with 12 bases between them. The CDR3 contains 12 residues.

V and J are TRBV6-1 and TRBJ2-3; TRBD1 is a possible D gene (5 bases). With 2 bases removed from V and 2 bases from J, the gap between germline ends came to 17 bases. This CDR3 is 17 amino acids long. Germline CDR1 is MNHNS and CDR2 is SASEGT. CDR3 coding DNA: TGTGCCAGCAGTGAATCTACGCAGGGAAGGTTCACAGATACGCAGTATTTT. This sequence encodes CASSESTQGRFTDTQYF.

The chain couples TRBV28 to TRBJ2-2, with 7 positions matching TRBD1. J gave up 9 bases and V 4 bases, and 5 bases lay outside the gene matches. Germline values: CDR1 MDHEN, CDR2 SYDVKM. CDR3 length: 13 amino acids. The CDR3 region is CASSSTGSRELFF. CDR3 sequence (DNA): TGTGCCAGCAGTTCGACAGGGTCGCGGGAGCTGTTTTTT.

A note on this clone: The same CDR3 is also encoded by other DNA sequences in this sample. The genes are TRBV7-9 and TRBJ1-2; D might be TRBD1 (5 bases). CDR1 is SEHNR, CDR2 FQNEAQ, per germline (reference sequence). Trimming removed 1 base at V and 4 bases at J, with 7 bases between. The CDR3 length is 13 residues. CDR3 residues: CASSLGQFYGYTF. The CDR3 DNA is TGTGCCAGCAGCTTAGGACAGTTCTATGGCTACACCTTC.

In this sample, this clone turned up a few times. The CDR3 region has the DNA TGTGCCAGCACAAATGTAGCGAGCTACGAGCAGTACTTC. Translation: CASTNVASYEQYF. The V call is TRBV6-6, the J call TRBJ2-7; possibly TRBD2 for D (5 bases). This CDR3 contains 13 residues. The germline V gene encodes CDR1 MNHNY and CDR2 SVGAGI (reference sequence). Deletions cut 7 bases from V and 3 bases from J, with 13 bases between.

This clone was found a few times. This rearrangement joins TRBV11-2 to TRBJ2-1, with 11 bases that match TRBD2. The CDR3 runs to 16 residues. V lost 5 bases to trimming and J lost 1 base; unmatched junction nucleotides: 4. Germline CDR1 reads SGHAT; CDR2 reads FQNNGV. The CDR3 region has the DNA TGTGCCAGCAGCCCGGGACTAGCGGTTTCCTACAATGAGCAGTTCTTC. Protein sequence: CASSPGLAVSYNEQFF.

The chain uses TRBV5-1 and TRBJ2-1, with 8 bases identical to TRBD1. Trimming at V came to 2 bases and at J to 12 bases, leaving 7 bases not matched to a gene. The germline V gene has CDR1 SGHRS and CDR2 YFSETQ. This CDR3 spans 13 amino acids. In DNA form, the CDR3 reads TGCGCCAGCAGCTTAAGCCCAGGGGGCTGGCAGTTCTTC. Residues: CASSLSPGGWQFF.

The chain uses TRBV19 and TRBJ2-5; 9 nucleotides match TRBD2. The trim removed 5 bases at V and 5 bases at J, leaving 6 bases unmatched. This CDR3 spans 14 amino acids. The germline V gene has CDR1 LNHDA and CDR2 SQIVND (reference sequence). As DNA, the CDR3 is TGTGCCAGTAGTTCGCGGGGGGGCCACGAGACCCAGTACTTC. It specifies CASSSRGGHETQYF.

V usage is TRBV14 and J usage is TRBJ2-3, with D perhaps matching TRBD2 (6 bases). This CDR3 has 14 residues. From germline, CDR1 is SGHDN and CDR2 FVKESK. V was shortened by 2 bases and J by 9 bases, with 15 bases between the two germline ends. This CDR3 is CASSQYGDGRTQYF. In nucleotides, the CDR3 is TGTGCCAGCAGCCAATATGGGGACGGGAGAACGCAGTATTTT.

The chain links TRBV29-1 to TRBJ1-2; 8 bases are a match to TRBD1. V gave up 7 bases and J gave up 4 bases; unmatched junction bases: 11. Germline values: CDR1 SQVTM, CDR2 ANQGSEA. The CDR3 has 14 amino acids. The chain's CDR3 is CSAYTGGLGYGYTF. The CDR3 DNA reads TGCAGCGCCTACACAGGGGGGCTTGGCTATGGCTACACCTTC.

This clone was counted only a few times. The gene calls are TRBV7-9 and TRBJ1-2; D unclear. V was pared by 3 bases and J by 8 bases, with 7 bases between. Per the germline V gene, CDR1 is SEHNR and CDR2 is FQNEAQ (reference sequence). CDR3 length: 11 amino acids. The CDR3 reads CASSFNRGYTF. CDR3 in DNA: TGTGCCAGCAGCTTTAACAGAGGCTACACCTTC.

The rearrangement joins TRBV7-2 to TRBJ1-5; D not resolved. Trimming left V 5 bases short and J 0 bases short, with 17 bases between. This CDR3 comprises 17 residues. Germline-derived CDR1 and CDR2 are SGHTA and FQGNSA. CDR3 DNA: TGTGCCAGCAGCGGTGGGTCGGGGTTGATTAGCAATCAGCCCCAGCATTTT. Amino acids: CASSGGSGLISNQPQHF. Using reference TRBV7-2 and TRBJ1-5 for the parts outside the CDR3, the full variable domain is GAGVSQSPSNKVTEKGKDVELRCDPISGHTALYWYRQSLGQGLEFLIYFQGNSAPDKSGLPSDRFSAERTGGSVSTLTIQRTQQEDSAVYLCASSGGSGLISNQPQHFGDGTRLSIL.

This chain uses TRBV2 with TRBJ2-5, with 8 bases aligning to TRBD1. J lost 7 bases, V lost 7 bases, and 8 bases had no gene match. The germline V gene encodes CDR1 SNHLY and CDR2 FYNNEI. This CDR3 comprises 13 residues. In DNA, the CDR3 is TGTGCCAGCAAGAGACAGGGGACGAGGACCCAGTACTTC. This codes for CASKRQGTRTQYF.

This clone was picked up one time. The chain links TRBV5-1 to TRBJ1-1, with D uncertain. CDR3 length equals 13 residues. In germline, CDR1 is SGHRS, CDR2 YFSETQ. Trimming shortened V by 7 bases and J by 1 base, and 11 bases separated the two germline ends. CDR3 amino acids: CASGIQRNTEAFF. The CDR3 DNA sequence: TGCGCCAGCGGTATACAGAGGAACACTGAAGCTTTCTTT.